Detailed here is one T cell receptor (beta chain). The source of the sample is a study of cytomegalovirus exposure and HLA in healthy donors. The CDR3 is 15 amino acids. Germline CDR1 is SEHNR and CDR2 is FQNEAQ (reference sequence). J gave up 5 bases and V 4 bases, and 10 bases lay outside the gene matches. The PCR used 60 Vbeta and 13 Jbeta primers. Measured with immunoSEQ multiplex PCR; TCRdb has only the in-frame clones, and not every one. Of approximately 89,000 clones listed, more than 70% are singletons. The chain links TRBV7-9 to TRBJ2-5, with TRBD2 identical over 7 bases. Sample: PBMCs. The TCR sequence derives from a man aged 25 to 40 in good health and CMV-seronegative. For the CDR3, the DNA is TGTGCCAGCAGCTATCTATCACTGGGAGGGGAGACCCAGTACTTC. Translation gives CASSYLSLGGETQYF.